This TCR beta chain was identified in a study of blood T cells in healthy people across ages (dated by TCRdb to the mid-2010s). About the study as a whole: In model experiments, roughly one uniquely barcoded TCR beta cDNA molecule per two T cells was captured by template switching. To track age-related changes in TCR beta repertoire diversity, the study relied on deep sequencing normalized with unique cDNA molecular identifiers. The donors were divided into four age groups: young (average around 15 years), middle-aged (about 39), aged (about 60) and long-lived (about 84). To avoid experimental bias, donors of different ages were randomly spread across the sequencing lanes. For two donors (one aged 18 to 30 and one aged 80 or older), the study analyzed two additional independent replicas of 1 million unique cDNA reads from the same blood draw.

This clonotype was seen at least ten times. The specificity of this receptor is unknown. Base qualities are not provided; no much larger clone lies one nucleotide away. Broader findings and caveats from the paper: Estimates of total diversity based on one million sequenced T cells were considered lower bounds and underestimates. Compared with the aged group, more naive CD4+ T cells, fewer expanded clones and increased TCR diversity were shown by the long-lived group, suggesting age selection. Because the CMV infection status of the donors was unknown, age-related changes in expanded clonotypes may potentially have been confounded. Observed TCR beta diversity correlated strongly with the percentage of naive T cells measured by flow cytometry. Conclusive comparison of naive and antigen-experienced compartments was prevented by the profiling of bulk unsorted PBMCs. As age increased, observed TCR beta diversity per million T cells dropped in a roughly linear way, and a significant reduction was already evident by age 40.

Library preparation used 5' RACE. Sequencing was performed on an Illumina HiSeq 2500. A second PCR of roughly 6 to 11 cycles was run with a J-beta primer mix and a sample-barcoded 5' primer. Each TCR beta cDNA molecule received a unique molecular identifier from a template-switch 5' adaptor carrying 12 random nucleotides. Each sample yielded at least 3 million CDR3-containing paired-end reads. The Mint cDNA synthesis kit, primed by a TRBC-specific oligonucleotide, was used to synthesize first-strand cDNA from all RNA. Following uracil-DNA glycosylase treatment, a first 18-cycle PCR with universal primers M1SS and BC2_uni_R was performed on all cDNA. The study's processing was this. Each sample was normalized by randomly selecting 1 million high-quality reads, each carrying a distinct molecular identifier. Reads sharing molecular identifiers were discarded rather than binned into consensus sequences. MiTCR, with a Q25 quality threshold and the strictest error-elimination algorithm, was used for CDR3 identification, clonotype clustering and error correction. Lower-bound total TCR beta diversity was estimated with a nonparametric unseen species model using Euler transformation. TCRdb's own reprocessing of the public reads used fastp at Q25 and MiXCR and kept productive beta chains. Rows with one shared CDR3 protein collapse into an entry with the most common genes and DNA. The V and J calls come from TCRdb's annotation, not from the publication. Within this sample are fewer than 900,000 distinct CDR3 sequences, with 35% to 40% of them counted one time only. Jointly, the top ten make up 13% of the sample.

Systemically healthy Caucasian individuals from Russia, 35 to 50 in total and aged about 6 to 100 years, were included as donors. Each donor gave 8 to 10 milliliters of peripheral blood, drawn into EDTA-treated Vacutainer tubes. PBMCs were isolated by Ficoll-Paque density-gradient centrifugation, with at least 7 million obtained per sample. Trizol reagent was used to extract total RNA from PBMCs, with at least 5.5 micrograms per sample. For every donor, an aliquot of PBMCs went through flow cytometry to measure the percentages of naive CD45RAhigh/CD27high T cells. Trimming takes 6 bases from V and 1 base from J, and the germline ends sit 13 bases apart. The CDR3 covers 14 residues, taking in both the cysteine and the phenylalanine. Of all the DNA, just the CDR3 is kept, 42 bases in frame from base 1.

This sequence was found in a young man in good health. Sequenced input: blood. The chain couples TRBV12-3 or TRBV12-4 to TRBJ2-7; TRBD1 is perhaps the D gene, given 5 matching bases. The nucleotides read TGTGCCAGCAGGCCGACAGAGAATTCCTACGAGCAGTACTTC. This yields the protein CASRPTENSYEQYF.